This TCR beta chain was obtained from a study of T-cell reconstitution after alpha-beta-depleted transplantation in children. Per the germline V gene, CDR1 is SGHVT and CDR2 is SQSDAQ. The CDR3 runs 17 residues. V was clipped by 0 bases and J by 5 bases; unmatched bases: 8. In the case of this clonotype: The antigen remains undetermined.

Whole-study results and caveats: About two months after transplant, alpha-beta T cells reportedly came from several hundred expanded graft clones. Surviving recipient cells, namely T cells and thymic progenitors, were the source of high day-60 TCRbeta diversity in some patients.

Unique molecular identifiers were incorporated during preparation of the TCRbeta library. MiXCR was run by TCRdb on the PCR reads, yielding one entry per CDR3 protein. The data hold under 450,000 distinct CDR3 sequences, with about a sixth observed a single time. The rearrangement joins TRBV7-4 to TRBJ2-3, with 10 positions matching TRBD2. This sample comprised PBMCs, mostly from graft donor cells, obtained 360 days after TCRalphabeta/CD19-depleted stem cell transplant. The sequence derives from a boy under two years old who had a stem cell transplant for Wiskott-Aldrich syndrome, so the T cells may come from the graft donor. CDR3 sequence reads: CASSLAVSSGSRDTQYF. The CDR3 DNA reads TGTGCCAGCAGCTTAGCGGTGTCTAGCGGGAGTCGAGATACGCAGTATTTT.